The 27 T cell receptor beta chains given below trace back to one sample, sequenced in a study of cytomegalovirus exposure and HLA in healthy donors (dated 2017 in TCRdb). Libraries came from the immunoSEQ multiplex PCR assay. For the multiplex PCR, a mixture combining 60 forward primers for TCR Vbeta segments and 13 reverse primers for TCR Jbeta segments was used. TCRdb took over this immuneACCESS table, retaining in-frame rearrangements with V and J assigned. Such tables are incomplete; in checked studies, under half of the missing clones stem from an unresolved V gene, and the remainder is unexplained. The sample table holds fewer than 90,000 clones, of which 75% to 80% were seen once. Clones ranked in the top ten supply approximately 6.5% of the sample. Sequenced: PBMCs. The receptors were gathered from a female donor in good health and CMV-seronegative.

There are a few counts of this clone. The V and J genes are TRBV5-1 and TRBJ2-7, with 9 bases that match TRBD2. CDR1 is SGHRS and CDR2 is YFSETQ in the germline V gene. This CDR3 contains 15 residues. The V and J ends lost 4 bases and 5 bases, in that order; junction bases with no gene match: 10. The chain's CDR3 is CASSLSGREGNEQYF. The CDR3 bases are TGCGCCAGCAGCCTTAGCGGGAGAGAGGGCAACGAGCAGTACTTC. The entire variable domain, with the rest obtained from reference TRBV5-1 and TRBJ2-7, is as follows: KAGVTQTPRYLIKTRGQQVTLSCSPISGHRSVSWYQQTPGQGLQFLFEYFSETQRNKGNFPGRFSGRQFSNSRSEMNVSTLELGDSALYLCASSLSGREGNEQYFGPGTRLTVT.

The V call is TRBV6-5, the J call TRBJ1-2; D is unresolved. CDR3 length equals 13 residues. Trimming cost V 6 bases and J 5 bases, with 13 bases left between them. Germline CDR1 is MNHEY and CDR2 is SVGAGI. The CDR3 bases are TGTGCCAGCAGGCCTGCGGCCGGGTATGGCTACACCTTC. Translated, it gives CASRPAAGYGYTF.

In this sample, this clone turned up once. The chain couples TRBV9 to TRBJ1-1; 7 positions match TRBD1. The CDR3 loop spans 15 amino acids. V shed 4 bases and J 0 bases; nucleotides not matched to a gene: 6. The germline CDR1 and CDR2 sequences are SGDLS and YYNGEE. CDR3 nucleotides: TGTGCCAGCAGCCCGTGGACAGGTATGAACACTGAAGCTTTCTTT. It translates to CASSPWTGMNTEAFF.

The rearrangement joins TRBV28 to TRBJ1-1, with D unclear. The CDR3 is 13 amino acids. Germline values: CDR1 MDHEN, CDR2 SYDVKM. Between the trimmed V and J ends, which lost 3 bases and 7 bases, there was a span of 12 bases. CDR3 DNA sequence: TGTGCCAGCAGTTTCAAGAAGCGAGGTGAAGCTTTCTTT. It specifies CASSFKKRGEAFF. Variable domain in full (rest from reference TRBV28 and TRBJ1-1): DVKVTQSSRYLVKRTGEKVFLECVQDMDHENMFWYRQDPGLGLRLIYFSYDVKMKEKGDIPEGYSVSREKKERFSLILESASTNQTSMYLCASSFKKRGEAFFGQGTRLTVV.

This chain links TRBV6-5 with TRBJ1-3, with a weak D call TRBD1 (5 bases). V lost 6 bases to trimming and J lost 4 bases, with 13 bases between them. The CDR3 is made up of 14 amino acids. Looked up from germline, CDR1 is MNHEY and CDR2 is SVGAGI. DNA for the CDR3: TGTGCCAGCAGGCGGGGGAATAGCGGAAACACCATATATTTT. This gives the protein CASRRGNSGNTIYF.

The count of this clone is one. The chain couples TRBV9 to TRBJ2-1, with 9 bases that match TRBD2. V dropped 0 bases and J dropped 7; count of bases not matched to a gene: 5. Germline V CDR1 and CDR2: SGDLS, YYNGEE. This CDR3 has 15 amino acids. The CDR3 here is CASSVGSSGSNEQFF. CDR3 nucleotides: TGTGCCAGCAGCGTAGGTAGTAGCGGGAGTAATGAGCAGTTCTTC.

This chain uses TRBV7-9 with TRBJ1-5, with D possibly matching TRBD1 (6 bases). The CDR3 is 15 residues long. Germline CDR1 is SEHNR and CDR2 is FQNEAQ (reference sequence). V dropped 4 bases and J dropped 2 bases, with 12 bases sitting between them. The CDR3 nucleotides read TGTGCCAGCAGCTCAAACAGGGTAGGCAATCAGCCCCAGCATTTT. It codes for CASSSNRVGNQPQHF.

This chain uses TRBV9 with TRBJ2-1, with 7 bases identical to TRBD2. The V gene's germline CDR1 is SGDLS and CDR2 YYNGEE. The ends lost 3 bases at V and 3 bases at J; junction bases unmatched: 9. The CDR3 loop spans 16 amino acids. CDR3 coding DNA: TGTGCCAGCAGCGAGAACGGACTAGTGGGCTACAATGAGCAGTTCTTC. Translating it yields CASSENGLVGYNEQFF. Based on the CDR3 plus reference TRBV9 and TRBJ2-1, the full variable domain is DSGVTQTPKHLITATGQRVTLRCSPRSGDLSVYWYQQSLDQGLQFLIQYYNGEERAKGNILERFSAQQFPDLHSELNLSSLELGDSALYFCASSENGLVGYNEQFFGPGTRLTVL.

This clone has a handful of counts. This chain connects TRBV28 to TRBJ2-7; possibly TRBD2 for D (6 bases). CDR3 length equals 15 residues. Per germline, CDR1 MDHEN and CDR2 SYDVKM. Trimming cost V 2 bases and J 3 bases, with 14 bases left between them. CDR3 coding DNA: TGTGCCAGCAGTTTAGATCCAGCGGGTGGCTACGAGCAGTACTTC. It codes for CASSLDPAGGYEQYF.

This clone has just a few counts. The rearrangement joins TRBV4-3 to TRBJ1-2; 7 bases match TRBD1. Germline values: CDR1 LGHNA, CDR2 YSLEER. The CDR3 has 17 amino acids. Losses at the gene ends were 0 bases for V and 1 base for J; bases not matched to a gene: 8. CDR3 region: CASSQEARDSYNYGYTF. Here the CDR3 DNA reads TGCGCCAGCAGCCAAGAAGCCCGGGACAGCTATAACTATGGCTACACCTTC.

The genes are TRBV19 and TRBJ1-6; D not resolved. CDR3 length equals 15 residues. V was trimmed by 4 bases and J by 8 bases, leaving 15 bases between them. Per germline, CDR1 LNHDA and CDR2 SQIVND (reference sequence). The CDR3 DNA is TGTGCCAGTAGTACCCCCAGGACTGGGGATTCACCCCTCCACTTT. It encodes CASSTPRTGDSPLHF.

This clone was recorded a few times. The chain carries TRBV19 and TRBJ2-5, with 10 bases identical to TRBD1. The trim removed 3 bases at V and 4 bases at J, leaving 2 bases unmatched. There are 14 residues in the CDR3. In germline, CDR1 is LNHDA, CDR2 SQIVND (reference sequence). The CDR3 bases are TGTGCCAGTAGTATGGGACAGGGGAGAGAGACCCAGTACTTC. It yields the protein CASSMGQGRETQYF.

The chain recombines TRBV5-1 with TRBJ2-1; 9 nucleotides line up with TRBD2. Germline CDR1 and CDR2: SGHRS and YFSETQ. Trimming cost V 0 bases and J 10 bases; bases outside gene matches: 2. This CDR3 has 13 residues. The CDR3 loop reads CASSLVAGVEQFF. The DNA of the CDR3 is TGCGCCAGCAGCTTGGTAGCGGGAGTAGAGCAGTTCTTC.

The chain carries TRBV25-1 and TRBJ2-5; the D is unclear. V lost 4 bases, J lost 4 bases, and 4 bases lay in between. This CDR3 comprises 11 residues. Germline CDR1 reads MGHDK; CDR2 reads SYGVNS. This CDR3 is CASSVGETQYF. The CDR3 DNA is TGTGCCAGCAGTGTCGGAGAGACCCAGTACTTC.

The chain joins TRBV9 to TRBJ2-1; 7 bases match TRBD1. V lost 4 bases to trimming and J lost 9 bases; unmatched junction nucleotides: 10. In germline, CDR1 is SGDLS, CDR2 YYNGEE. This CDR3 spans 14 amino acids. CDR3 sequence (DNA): TGTGCCAGCAGCCTCCAGACAGGGTTGGGTGAGCAGTTCTTC. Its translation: CASSLQTGLGEQFF.

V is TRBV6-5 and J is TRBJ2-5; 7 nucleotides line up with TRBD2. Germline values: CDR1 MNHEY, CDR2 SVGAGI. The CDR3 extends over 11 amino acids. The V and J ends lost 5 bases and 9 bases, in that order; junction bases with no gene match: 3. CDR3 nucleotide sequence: TGTGCCAGCAGTGGAACTAGCGCCCAGTACTTC. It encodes CASSGTSAQYF.

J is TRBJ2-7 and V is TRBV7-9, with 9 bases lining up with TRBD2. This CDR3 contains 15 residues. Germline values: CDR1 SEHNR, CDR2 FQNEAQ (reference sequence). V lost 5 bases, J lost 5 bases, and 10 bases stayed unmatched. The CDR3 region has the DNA TGTGCCAGCAGCCCGAGGGAGCGGGGGGACCACGAGCAGTACTTC. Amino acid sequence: CASSPRERGDHEQYF.

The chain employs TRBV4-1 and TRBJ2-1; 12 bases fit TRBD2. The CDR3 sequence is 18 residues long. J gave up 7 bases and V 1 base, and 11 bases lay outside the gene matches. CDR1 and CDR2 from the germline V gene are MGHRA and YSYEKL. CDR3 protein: CASSQGDLTSGSKNEQFF. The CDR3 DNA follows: TGCGCCAGCAGCCAAGGAGACCTGACTAGCGGGAGTAAGAATGAGCAGTTCTTC.

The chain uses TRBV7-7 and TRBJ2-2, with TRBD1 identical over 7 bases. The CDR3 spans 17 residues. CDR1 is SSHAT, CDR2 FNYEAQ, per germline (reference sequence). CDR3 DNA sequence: TGTGCTAGGAATAGGAGTAGACAGGGCCCGAACACCGGGGAGCTGTTTTTT. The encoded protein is CARNRSRQGPNTGELFF.

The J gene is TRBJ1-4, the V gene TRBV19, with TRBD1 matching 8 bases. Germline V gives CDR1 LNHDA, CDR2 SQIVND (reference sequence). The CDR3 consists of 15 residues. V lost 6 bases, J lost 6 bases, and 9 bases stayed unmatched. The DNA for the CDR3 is TGTGCCAGTAGCTCTCCCGGGACAGGCCATGAAAAACTGTTTTTT. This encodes CASSSPGTGHEKLFF. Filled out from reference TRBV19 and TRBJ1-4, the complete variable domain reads DGGITQSPKYLFRKEGQNVTLSCEQNLNHDAMYWYRQDPGQGLRLIYYSQIVNDFQKGDIAEGYSVSREKKESFPLTVTSAQKNPTAFYLCASSSPGTGHEKLFFGSGTQLSVL.

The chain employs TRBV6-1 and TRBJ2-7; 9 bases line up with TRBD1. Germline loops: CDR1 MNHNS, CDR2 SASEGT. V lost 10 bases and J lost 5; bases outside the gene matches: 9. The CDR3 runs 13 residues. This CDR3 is CAMGGTGYDEQYF. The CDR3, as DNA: TGTGCCATGGGCGGGACAGGGTACGACGAGCAGTACTTC.

DNA of the CDR3: TGTGCCAGCAGTTTAACGGGACAGGCTAATGAAAAACTGTTTTTT. This codes for CASSLTGQANEKLFF. This sequence joins TRBV28 and TRBJ1-4, with 8 bases that match TRBD1. The ends lost 2 bases at V and 3 bases at J; junction bases unmatched: 2. The CDR3 spans 15 residues. CDR1 MDHEN and CDR2 SYDVKM come from the germline V gene.

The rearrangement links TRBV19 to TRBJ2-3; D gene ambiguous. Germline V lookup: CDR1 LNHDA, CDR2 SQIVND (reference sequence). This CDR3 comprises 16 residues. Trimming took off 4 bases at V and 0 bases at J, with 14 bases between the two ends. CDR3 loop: CASSNPSQTSTDTQYF. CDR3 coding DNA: TGTGCCAGTAGTAACCCCTCGCAGACTAGCACAGATACGCAGTATTTT.

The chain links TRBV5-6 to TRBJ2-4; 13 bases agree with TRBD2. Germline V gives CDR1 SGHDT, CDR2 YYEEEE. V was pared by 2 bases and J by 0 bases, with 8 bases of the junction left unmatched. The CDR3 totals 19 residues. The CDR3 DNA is TGTGCCAGCAGCTTCCAGCCGGGACTAGCGGGAATAGCCAAAAACATTCAGTACTTC. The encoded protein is CASSFQPGLAGIAKNIQYF. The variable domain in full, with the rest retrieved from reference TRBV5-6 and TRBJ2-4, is DAGVTQSPTHLIKTRGQQVTLRCSPKSGHDTVSWYQQALGQGPQFIFQYYEEEERQRGNFPDRFSGHQFPNYSSELNVNALLLGDSALYLCASSFQPGLAGIAKNIQYFGAGTRLSVL.

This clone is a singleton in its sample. The CDR3 spells CASSQAQGQGYGYTF. The CDR3 coding sequence is TGCGCCAGCAGCCAAGCCCAGGGGCAGGGCTATGGCTACACCTTC. The genes are TRBV4-3 and TRBJ1-2; D might be TRBD1 (6 bases). The length of the CDR3 is 15 residues. Trimming cost V 1 base and J 4 bases, with 13 bases left between them. Germline CDR1 and CDR2: LGHNA and YSLEER.

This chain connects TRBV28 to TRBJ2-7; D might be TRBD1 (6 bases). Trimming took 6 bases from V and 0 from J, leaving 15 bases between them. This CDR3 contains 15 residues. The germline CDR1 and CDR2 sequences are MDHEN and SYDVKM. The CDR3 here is CASRPGAGASYEQYF. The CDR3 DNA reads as TGTGCCAGCAGACCCGGGGCAGGGGCCTCCTACGAGCAGTACTTC.

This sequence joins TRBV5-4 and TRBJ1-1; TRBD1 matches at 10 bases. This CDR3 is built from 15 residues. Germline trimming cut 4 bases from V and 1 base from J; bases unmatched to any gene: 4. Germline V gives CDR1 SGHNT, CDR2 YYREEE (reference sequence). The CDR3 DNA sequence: TGTGCCAGCAGCAACGGACAGGGGGAGAACACTGAAGCTTTCTTT. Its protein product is CASSNGQGENTEAFF.